This T cell receptor (beta chain) was recorded in a study of blood T cell repertoires in COVID-19. Study at large: Collection of acute and convalescent COVID-19 samples took place in the United States, Italy and Spain.

As processed by the authors: Reference gene primers were amplified, and this amplification served to estimate nucleated cell counts. Here immunoSEQ multiplex PCR was the method, and the copy in TCRdb shows in-frame clones only, minus some. V and J calls and clone size are those listed in that table; D and trimming were worked out from the DNA. The repertoire consists of 100,000 to 150,000 clones, with approximately 88% occurring once and the leading ten covering more than 2%. This CDR3 is 14 amino acids long. The V gene end was trimmed by 3 bases and the J gene end by 3 bases; junction bases not matched to a gene: 1. Germline CDR1 is MDHEN and CDR2 is SYDVKM.

The receptor was isolated from a man in his sixties or seventies with active COVID-19. The chain is built from TRBV28 and TRBJ2-7; 11 positions match TRBD2. Sequences were obtained from peripheral blood. CDR3 residues: CASSFLAGGYEQYF. CDR3 nucleotide sequence: TGTGCCAGCAGTTTTCTAGCGGGGGGCTACGAGCAGTACTTC.